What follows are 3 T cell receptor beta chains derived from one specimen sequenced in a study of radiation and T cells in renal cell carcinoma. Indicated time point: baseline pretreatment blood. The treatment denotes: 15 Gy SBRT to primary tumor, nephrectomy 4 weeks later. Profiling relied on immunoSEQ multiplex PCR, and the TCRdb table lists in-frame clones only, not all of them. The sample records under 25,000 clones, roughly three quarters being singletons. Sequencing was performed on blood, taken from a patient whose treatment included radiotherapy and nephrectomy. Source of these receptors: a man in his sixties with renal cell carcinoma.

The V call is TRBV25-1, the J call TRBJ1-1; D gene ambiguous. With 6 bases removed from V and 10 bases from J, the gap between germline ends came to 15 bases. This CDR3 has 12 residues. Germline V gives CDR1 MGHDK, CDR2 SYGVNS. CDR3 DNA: TGTGCCAGCAGCTTGGATGGTCGAGGAGCTTTCTTT. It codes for CASSLDGRGAFF.

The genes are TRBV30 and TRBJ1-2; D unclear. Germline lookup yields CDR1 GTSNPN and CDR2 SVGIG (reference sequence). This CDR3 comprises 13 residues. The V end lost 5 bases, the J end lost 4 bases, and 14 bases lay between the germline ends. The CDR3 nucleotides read TGTGCCTGGTGCCCCGGCGGGAGCTATGGCTACACCTTC. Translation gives CAWCPGGSYGYTF.

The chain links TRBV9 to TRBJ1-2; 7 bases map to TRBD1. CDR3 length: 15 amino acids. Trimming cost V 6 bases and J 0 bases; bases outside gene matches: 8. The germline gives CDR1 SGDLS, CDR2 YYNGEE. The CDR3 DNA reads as TGTGCCAGCACAAGTTGGGACAGATCTAACTATGGCTACACCTTC. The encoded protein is CASTSWDRSNYGYTF. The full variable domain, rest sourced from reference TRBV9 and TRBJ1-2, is DSGVTQTPKHLITATGQRVTLRCSPRSGDLSVYWYQQSLDQGLQFLIQYYNGEERAKGNILERFSAQQFPDLHSELNLSSLELGDSALYFCASTSWDRSNYGYTFGSGTRLTVV.